This T cell receptor beta chain derives from a study of identical twins. CDR3 length equals 13 residues. The V gene lost 3 bases and the J gene lost 8 bases, with 14 bases spanning the gap. Germline V lookup: CDR1 DFQATT, CDR2 SNEGSKA (reference sequence). Unique molecular identifiers were present on the cDNA, which also gained a universal primer site by template switching. TCRdb reprocessed the 5' RACE reads with MiXCR, giving one entry per CDR3 protein. The top ten clones hold under 0.35% of a sample with 1,800,000 or so distinct CDR3 sequences, about 32% of them seen once. The sequenced sample was cord blood. The sequence was obtained from a newborn girl in good health. The chain links TRBV20-1 to TRBJ2-1; maybe TRBD1 (6 bases). The CDR3 region has the DNA TGCAGTGCTAGTAACAGGGAAGGGGATGAGCAGTTCTTC. It yields the protein CSASNREGDEQFF.